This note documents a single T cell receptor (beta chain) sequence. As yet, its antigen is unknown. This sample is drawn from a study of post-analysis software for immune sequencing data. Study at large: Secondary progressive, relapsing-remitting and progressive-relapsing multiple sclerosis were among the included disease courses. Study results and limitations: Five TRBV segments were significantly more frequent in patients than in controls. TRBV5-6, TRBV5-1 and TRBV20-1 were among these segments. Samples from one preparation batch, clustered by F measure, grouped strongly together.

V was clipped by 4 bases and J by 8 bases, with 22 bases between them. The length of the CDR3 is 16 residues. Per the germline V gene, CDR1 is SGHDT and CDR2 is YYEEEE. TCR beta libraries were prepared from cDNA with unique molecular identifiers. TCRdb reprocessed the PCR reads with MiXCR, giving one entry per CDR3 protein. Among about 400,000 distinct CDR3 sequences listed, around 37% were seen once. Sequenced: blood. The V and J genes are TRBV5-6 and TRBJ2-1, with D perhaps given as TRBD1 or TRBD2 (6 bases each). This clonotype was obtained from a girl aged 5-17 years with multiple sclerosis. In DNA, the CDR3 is TGTGCCAGCAGCGAATTCCGGGCAGGGGAGGTCGATGAGCAGTTCTTC. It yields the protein CASSEFRAGEVDEQFF.